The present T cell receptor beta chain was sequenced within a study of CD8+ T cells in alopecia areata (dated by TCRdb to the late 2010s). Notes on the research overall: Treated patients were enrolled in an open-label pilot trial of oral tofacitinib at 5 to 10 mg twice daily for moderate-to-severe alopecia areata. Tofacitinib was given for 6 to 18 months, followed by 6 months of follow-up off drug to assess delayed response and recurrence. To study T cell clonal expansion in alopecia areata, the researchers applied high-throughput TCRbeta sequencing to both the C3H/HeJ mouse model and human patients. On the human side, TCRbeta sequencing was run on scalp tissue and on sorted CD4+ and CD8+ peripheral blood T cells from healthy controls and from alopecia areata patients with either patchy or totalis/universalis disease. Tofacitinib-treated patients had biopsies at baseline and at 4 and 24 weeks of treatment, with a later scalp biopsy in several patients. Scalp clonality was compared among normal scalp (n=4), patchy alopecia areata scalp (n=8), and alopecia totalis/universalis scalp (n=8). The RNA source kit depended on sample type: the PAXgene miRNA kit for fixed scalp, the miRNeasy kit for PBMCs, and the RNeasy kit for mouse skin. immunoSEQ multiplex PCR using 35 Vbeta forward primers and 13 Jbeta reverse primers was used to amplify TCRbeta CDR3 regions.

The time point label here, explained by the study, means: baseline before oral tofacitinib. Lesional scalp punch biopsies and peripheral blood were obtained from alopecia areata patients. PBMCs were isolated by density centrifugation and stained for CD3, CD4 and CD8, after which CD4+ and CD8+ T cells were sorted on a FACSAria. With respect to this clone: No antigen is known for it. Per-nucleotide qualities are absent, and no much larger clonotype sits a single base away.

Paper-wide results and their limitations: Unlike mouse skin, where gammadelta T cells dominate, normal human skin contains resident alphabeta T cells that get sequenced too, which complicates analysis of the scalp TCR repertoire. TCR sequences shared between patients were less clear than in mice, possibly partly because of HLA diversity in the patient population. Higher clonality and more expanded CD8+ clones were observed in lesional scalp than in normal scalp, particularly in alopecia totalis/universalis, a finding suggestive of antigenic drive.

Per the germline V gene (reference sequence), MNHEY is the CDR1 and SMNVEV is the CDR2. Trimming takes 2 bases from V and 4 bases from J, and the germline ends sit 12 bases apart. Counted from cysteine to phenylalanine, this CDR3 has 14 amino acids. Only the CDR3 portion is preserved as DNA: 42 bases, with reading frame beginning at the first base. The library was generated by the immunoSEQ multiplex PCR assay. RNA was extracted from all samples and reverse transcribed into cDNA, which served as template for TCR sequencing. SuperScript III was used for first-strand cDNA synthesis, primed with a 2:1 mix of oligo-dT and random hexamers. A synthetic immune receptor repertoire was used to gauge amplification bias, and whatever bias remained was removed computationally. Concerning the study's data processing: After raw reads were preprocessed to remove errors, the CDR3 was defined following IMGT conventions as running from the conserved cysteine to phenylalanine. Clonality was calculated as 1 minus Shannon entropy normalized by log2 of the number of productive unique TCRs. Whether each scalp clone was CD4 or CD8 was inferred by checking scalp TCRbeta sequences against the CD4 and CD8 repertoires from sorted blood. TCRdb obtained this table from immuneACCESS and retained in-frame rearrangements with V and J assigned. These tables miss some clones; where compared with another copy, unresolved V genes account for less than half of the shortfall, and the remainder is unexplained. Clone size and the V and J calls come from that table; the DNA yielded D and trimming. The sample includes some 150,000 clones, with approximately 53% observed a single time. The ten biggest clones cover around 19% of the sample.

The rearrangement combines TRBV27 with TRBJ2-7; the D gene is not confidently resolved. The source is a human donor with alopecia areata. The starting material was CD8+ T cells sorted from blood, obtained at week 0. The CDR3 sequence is CASSLGRNGYEQYF. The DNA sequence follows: TGTGCCAGCAGTTTAGGCCGGAACGGGTACGAGCAGTACTTC.